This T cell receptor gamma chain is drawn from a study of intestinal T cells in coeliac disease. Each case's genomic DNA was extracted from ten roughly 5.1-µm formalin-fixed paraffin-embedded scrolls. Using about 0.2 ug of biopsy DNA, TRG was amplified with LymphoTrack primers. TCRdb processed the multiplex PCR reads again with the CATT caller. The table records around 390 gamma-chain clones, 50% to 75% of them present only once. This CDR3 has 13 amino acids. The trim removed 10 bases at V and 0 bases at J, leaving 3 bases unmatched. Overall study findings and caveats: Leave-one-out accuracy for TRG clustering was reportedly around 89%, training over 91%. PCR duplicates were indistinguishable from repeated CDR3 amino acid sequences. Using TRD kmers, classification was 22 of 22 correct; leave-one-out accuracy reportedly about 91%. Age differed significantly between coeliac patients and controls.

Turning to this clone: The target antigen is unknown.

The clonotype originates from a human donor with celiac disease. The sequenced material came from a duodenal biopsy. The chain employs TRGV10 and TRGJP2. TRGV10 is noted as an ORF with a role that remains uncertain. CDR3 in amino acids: CAASNSSDWIKTF. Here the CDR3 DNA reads TGTGCTGCGTCCAATAGTAGTGATTGGATCAAGACGTTT.